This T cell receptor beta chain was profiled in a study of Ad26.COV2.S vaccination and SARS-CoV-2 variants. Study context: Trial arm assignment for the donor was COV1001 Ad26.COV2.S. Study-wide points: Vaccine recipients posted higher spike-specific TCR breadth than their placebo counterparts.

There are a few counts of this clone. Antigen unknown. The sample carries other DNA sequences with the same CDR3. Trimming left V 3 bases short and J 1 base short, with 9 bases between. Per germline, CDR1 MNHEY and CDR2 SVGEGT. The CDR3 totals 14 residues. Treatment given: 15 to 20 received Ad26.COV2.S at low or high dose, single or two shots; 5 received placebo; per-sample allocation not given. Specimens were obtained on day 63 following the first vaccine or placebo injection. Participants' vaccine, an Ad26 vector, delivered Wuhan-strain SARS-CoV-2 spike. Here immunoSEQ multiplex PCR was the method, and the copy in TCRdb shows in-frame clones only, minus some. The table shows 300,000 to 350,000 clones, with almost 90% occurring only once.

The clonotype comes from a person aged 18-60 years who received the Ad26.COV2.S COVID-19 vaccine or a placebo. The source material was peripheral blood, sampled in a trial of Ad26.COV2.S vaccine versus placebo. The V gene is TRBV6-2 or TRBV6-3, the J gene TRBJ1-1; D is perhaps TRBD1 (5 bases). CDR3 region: CASSYGTGNTEAFF. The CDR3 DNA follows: TGTGCCAGCAGTTATGGGACGGGGAACACTGAAGCTTTCTTT.